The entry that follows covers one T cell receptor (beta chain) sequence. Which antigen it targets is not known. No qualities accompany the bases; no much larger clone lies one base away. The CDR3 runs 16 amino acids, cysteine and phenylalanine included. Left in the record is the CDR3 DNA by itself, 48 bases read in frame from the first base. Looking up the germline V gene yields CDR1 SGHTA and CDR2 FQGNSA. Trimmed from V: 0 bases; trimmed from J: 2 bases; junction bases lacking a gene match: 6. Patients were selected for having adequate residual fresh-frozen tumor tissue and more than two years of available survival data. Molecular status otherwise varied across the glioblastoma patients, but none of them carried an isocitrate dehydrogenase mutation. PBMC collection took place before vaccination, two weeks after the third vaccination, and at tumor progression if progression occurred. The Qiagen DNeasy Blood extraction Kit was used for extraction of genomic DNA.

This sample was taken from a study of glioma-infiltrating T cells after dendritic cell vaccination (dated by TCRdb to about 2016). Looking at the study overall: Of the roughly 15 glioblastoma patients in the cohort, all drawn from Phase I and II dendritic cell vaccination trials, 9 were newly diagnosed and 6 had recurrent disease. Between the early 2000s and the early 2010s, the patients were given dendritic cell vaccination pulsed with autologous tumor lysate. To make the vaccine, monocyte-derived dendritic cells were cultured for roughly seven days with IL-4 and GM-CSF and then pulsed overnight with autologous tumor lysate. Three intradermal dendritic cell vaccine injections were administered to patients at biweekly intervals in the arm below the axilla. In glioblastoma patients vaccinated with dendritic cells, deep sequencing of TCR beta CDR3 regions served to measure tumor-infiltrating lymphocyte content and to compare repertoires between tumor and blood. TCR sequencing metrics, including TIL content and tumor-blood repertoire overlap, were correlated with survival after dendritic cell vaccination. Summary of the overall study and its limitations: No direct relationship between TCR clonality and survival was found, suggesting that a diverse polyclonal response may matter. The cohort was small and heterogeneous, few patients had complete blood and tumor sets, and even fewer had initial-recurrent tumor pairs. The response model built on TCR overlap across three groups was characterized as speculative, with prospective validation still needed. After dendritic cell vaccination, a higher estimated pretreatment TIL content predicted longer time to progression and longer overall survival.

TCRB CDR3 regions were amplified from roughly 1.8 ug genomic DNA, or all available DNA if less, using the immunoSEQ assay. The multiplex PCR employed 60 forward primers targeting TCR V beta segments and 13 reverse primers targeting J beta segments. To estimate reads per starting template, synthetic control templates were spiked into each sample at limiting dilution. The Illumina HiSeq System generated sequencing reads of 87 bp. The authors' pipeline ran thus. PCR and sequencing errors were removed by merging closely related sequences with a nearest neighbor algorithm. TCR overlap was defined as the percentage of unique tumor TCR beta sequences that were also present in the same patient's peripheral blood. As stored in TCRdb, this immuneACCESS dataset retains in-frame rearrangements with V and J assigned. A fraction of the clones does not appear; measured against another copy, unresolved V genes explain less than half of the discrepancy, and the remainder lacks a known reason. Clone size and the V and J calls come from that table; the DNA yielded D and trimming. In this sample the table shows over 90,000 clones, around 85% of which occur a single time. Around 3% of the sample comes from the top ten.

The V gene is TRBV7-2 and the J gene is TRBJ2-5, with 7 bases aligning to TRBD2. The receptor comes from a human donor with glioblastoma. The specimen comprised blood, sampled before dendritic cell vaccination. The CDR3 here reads CASSLAAASGQETQYF. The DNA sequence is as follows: TGTGCCAGCAGCTTAGCGGCGGCTAGCGGTCAAGAGACCCAGTACTTC.